These 19 T cell receptor beta chains were all obtained from the same sample, sequenced in a study of T cells after yellow fever vaccination (dated by TCRdb to about 2019). Library construction relied on 5' RACE. Reads for this sample came from an Illumina NovaSeq 6000. Through fastp at Q25 and MiXCR, TCRdb rebuilt clones from the public reads, retaining in-frame beta chains. Every entry covers one CDR3 protein and lists the most common genes and DNA from its rows. The table for this sample lists hundreds of thousands of distinct CDR3 sequences; about 17% of them were counted only once. The top ten constitute roughly a sixth of the sample. Sample treatment or condition, as interpreted from the label and publication: live attenuated yellow fever vaccine strain. This specimen was PBMCs, taken before the yellow fever booster vaccination. Receptors originate from a young man who received the YFV17D yellow fever vaccine.

The chain links TRBV18 to TRBJ1-1, with unresolved D. Germline V lookup: CDR1 KGHSH, CDR2 LQKENI. The CDR3 runs to 15 residues. Trimming cost V 2 bases and J 1 base, with 11 bases left between them. The CDR3 coding sequence is TGTGCCAGCTCACCAAATGGACGGGAGAACACTGAAGCTTTCTTT. It is translated as CASSPNGRENTEAFF.

The chain joins TRBV20-1 to TRBJ1-5, with unresolved D. Germline-derived CDR1 and CDR2 are DFQATT and SNEGSKA (reference sequence). This CDR3 comprises 14 residues. Trimming took 6 bases from V and 0 from J, leaving 12 bases between them. The CDR3 reads CSAGRAFSNQPQHF. Here the CDR3 DNA reads TGCAGTGCCGGGCGGGCGTTTAGCAATCAGCCCCAGCATTTT.

The chain uses TRBV5-1 and TRBJ1-1; D remains ambiguous. CDR3 length equals 16 residues. Trimming left V 0 bases short and J 1 base short, with 13 bases between. CDR1 is SGHRS and CDR2 is YFSETQ in the germline V gene. Written as DNA, the CDR3 is TGCGCCAGCAGCTTGGGTCTGCGGGGTGAGAACACTGAAGCTTTCTTT. Its protein product is CASSLGLRGENTEAFF.

This clonotype was seen many times. The J gene is TRBJ1-5, the V gene TRBV27, with no clear D. Germline lookup yields CDR1 MNHEY and CDR2 SMNVEV (reference sequence). The CDR3 contains 13 residues. Deletions cut 6 bases from V and 7 bases from J, with 13 bases between. As DNA, the CDR3 is TGTGCCAGCAGCCAGAAAAGGGAACAGCCCCAGCATTTT. The encoded protein is CASSQKREQPQHF.

This clonotype has only a few counts. CDR3 amino acids: CASSYDLAGAYNEQFF. CDR3 nucleotide sequence: TGTGCCAGCAGTTATGATTTAGCGGGTGCCTACAATGAGCAGTTCTTC. The chain couples TRBV12-3 or TRBV12-4 to TRBJ2-1, with 7 bases matching TRBD2. The trim removed 4 bases at V and 2 bases at J, leaving 8 bases unmatched. The CDR3 consists of 16 residues.

The chain recombines TRBV11-2 with TRBJ1-2, with 7 bases matching TRBD1. This CDR3 is built from 13 residues. V shed 5 bases and J 6 bases; nucleotides not matched to a gene: 6. Per germline, CDR1 SGHAT and CDR2 FQNNGV. CDR3 in DNA: TGTGCCAGCAGCCTCCCCCAGGGGGATGGCTACACCTTC. This sequence encodes CASSLPQGDGYTF. The whole variable domain, remainder taken from reference TRBV11-2 and TRBJ1-2, is EAGVAQSPRYKIIEKRQSVAFWCNPISGHATLYWYQQILGQGPKLLIQFQNNGVVDDSQLPKDRFSAERLKGVDSTLKIQPAKLEDSAVYLCASSLPQGDGYTFGSGTRLTVV.

This clonotype was found a few times. The CDR3 bases are TGCGCCAGCAGCTTGTGGGGCCAGGGCTACACCTTC. It encodes CASSLWGQGYTF. V usage is TRBV5-1 and J usage is TRBJ1-2; possible D gene TRBD1, 5 bases. The V end was cut by 1 base, the J end by 8 bases, with 9 bases between. The V gene's germline CDR1 is SGHRS and CDR2 YFSETQ. The CDR3 has 12 amino acids.

The rearrangement uses TRBV2 and TRBJ2-2; 8 positions agree with TRBD2. The germline V gene encodes CDR1 SNHLY and CDR2 FYNNEI. This CDR3 spans 17 amino acids. J gave up 4 bases and V 5 bases, and 12 bases lay outside the gene matches. DNA of the CDR3: TGTGCCAGCAGTACGGTCCTACCGGGACTAGGCACCGGGGAGCTGTTTTTT. Protein sequence: CASSTVLPGLGTGELFF.

The V gene is TRBV27, the J gene TRBJ2-5; 10 bases are shared with TRBD1. V shed 6 bases and J 5 bases; nucleotides not matched to a gene: 12. CDR1 is MNHEY and CDR2 is SMNVEV in the germline V gene (reference sequence). This CDR3 is built from 16 residues. This chain's CDR3 is CASRFRGTGDLETQYF. CDR3 sequence (DNA): TGTGCCAGCAGATTTCGTGGGACAGGGGATCTTGAGACCCAGTACTTC.

The gene calls are TRBV6-1 and TRBJ2-3; weak D call: TRBD1 (5 bases). Trimming left V 2 bases short and J 0 bases short, with 12 bases between. This CDR3 is built from 16 residues. Germline lookup yields CDR1 MNHNS and CDR2 SASEGT. The DNA of the CDR3 is TGTGCCAGCAGTGAATATGTAGGGGCGAGCACAGATACGCAGTATTTT. Encoded protein: CASSEYVGASTDTQYF.

The chain employs TRBV6-5 and TRBJ2-3; the D is unclear. The CDR3 has 16 residues. The ends were cut back, 0 bases at V and 2 bases at J, with 12 bases in the middle. Germline-derived CDR1 and CDR2 are MNHEY and SVGAGI. CDR3 DNA: TGTGCCAGCAGTTACTCGCCCGGCACTTTCACAGATACGCAGTATTTT. This codes for CASSYSPGTFTDTQYF.

Here the CDR3 DNA reads TGCAGCGTTGAAGGGCTTAGAGGCAACTCCTACGAGCAGTACGTC. It translates to CSVEGLRGNSYEQYV. The chain uses TRBV29-1 and TRBJ2-7; D gene uncertain. This CDR3 is built from 15 residues. The germline V gene has CDR1 SQVTM and CDR2 ANQGSEA. V lost 1 base and J 0 bases, leaving 13 bases between the germline ends.

In its sample, this clonotype was seen a few times. This sequence joins TRBV12-3 or TRBV12-4 and TRBJ1-1, with 9 nucleotides matching TRBD1. V shed 4 bases and J 9 bases; nucleotides not matched to a gene: 3. The CDR3 covers 12 residues. CDR3 protein: CASSSGTGKAFF. CDR3 nucleotide sequence: TGTGCCAGCAGTTCCGGGACAGGGAAAGCTTTCTTT.

The rearrangement joins TRBV18 to TRBJ2-3, with 7 bases aligning to TRBD1. V trimming: 5 bases; J trimming: 3 bases; junction bases outside the gene matches: 11. From germline, CDR1 is KGHSH and CDR2 LQKENI. CDR3 length: 16 amino acids. Here the CDR3 DNA reads TGTGCCAGCTCATCGACCCCGGGACAGACTACAGATACGCAGTATTTT. Its translation: CASSSTPGQTTDTQYF.

This chain links TRBV7-2 with TRBJ1-1; D gene ambiguous. Trimming removed 4 bases from V and 6 bases from J, with 15 bases in between. The CDR3 consists of 14 residues. CDR1 SGHTA and CDR2 FQGNSA come from the germline V gene. CDR3 amino acids: CASSSGVRASEAFF. CDR3 sequence (DNA): TGTGCCAGCAGCTCGGGTGTAAGGGCGTCTGAAGCTTTCTTT.

This rearrangement joins TRBV11-2 to TRBJ2-1, with D unresolved. Per the germline V gene, CDR1 is SGHAT and CDR2 is FQNNGV. Trimming left V 5 bases short and J 6 bases short, with 14 bases between. This CDR3 region has 14 residues. CDR3 protein: CASSLGAFTNEQFF. The CDR3 DNA is TGTGCCAGCAGCCTAGGCGCCTTTACCAATGAGCAGTTCTTC.

This chain uses TRBV4-3 with TRBJ2-3; the match to TRBD2 covers 9 bases. Trimming cost V 4 bases and J 2 bases; bases outside gene matches: 7. Germline V gene sequence: CDR1 LGHNA, CDR2 YSLEER. CDR3 length: 16 residues. This chain's CDR3 is CASSPLAGEHTDTQYF. Written as DNA, the CDR3 is TGCGCCAGCAGCCCTTTAGCGGGGGAACACACAGATACGCAGTATTTT.

The V gene is TRBV6-1, the J gene TRBJ1-1; D is unclear. The CDR3 covers 12 residues. CDR1 is MNHNS and CDR2 is SASEGT in the germline V gene. Between the trimmed V and J ends, which lost 8 bases and 4 bases, there was a span of 11 bases. CDR3 in DNA: TGTGCCAGCGGCGAGGAGGTCACTGAAGCTTTCTTT. Translating it yields CASGEEVTEAFF.

This clonotype was seen a handful of times. This rearrangement joins TRBV19 to TRBJ1-1, with 7 bases aligning to TRBD1. CDR1 is LNHDA, CDR2 SQIVND, per germline (reference sequence). Trimming removed 7 bases from V and 4 bases from J; junction bases left unmatched: 6. This CDR3 is built from 13 residues. CDR3 in amino acids: CASNRGGSTEAFF. As DNA, the CDR3 is TGTGCCAGTAACAGGGGAGGGAGCACTGAAGCTTTCTTT.